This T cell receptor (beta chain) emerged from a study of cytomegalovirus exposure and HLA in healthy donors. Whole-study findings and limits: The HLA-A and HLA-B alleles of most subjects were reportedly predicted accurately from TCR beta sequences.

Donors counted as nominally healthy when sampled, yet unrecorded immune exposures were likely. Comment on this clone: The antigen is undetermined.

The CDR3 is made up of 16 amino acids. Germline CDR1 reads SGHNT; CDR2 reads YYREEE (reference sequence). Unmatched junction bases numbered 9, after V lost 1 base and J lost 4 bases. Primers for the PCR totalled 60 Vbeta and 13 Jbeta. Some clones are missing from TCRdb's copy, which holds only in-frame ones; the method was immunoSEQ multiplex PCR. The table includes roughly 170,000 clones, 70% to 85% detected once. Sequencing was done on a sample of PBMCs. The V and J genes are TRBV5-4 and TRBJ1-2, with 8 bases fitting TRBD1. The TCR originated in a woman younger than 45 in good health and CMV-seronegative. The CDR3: CASSLRGQDLIYGYTF. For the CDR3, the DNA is TGTGCCAGCAGCTTGCGGGGACAGGATTTAATCTATGGCTACACCTTC.